The following is a TCR beta chain sequence with its context. V was pared by 5 bases and J by 0 bases, with 7 bases of the junction left unmatched. This CDR3 has 18 amino acids. Germline CDR1 SGHVS, CDR2 FQNEAQ. The entry originates in a study of blood T cell repertoires in COVID-19. Study as a whole: The United States, Italy and Spain provided the acute and convalescent COVID-19 samples. PBMCs, B-cell-depleted T cells, or T cells provided the cDNA or gDNA that made up the material.

Authors' methods: Researchers report that nucleated cell counts were estimated from reference gene primer amplification. Assay used: immunoSEQ multiplex PCR; TCRdb lists only in-frame clones, some missing. Clone size and the V and J calls come from that table; the DNA yielded D and trimming. The data show roughly 110,000 clones, with around 80% seen just once and about 4.3% held by the top ten. The sequencing input was peripheral blood. The origin of this receptor is a man in his 70s with acute or convalescent COVID-19. This rearrangement joins TRBV7-8 to TRBJ1-4; 12 bases fit TRBD1. CDR3 in amino acids: CASSLRDRGPTTNEKLFF. CDR3 coding DNA: TGTGCCAGCAGCCTCCGGGACAGGGGGCCTACAACTAATGAAAAACTGTTTTTT.